The 4 T cell receptor beta chains reported below all come from one sample, sequenced in a study of blood T cell repertoires in COVID-19 (dated by TCRdb to the early 2020s). The library was built by means of the immunoSEQ multiplex PCR assay. TCRdb carries this immuneACCESS record with in-frame sequences only. Its versions omit some clonotypes, under half of them owing to an unresolved V gene in the studies checked, with the rest unexplained. Across this sample there are under 200,000 clones, with 87% seen only once. Together, the top ten hold roughly 21% of the sample. Sequences were obtained from peripheral blood. The receptors originated from a man aged 55-75 years with active or convalescent COVID-19.

Concerning this clone itself: Other DNA sequences in this specimen translate into the identical CDR3. The chain combines TRBV9 with TRBJ1-2; 9 bases match TRBD1. CDR1 and CDR2 (germline): SGDLS, YYNGEE. V lost 4 bases and J lost 6; bases outside the gene matches: 4. CDR3 length: 13 amino acids. CDR3 region: CASSSGQGDGYTF. In nucleotides, the CDR3 is TGTGCCAGCAGCTCGGGACAGGGAGATGGCTACACCTTC.

The genes are TRBV5-6 and TRBJ1-5; the match to TRBD1 covers 7 bases. V was clipped by 4 bases and J by 5 bases; unmatched bases: 6. Germline V gives CDR1 SGHDT, CDR2 YYEEEE. The CDR3 is made up of 14 amino acids. CDR3 bases: TGTGCCAGCAGCCGAACAGGGGCGGATCAGCCCCAGCATTTT. Translation gives CASSRTGADQPQHF.

The V call is TRBV5-1, the J call TRBJ1-1; TRBD1 agrees at 9 bases. The germline V gene encodes CDR1 SGHRS and CDR2 YFSETQ. This CDR3 has 16 residues. The V gene end was trimmed by 0 bases and the J gene end by 6 bases; junction bases not matched to a gene: 9. The chain's CDR3 is CASSLDPDRTGAEAFF. The CDR3 DNA is TGCGCCAGCAGCTTGGATCCGGACAGGACAGGGGCTGAAGCTTTCTTT.

V is TRBV2 and J is TRBJ1-1, with D maybe TRBD1 (5 bases). The ends were cut back, 10 bases at V and 1 base at J, with 13 bases in the middle. Germline CDR1 and CDR2: SNHLY and FYNNEI. The CDR3 is 13 amino acids. In nucleotides, the CDR3 is TGTGCCACCTCCGGCGACAGGAACACTGAAGCTTTCTTT. Translation: CATSGDRNTEAFF.